This T cell receptor (beta chain) originates from a study of blood T cell repertoires in COVID-19. This clone was picked up a small number of times. In the original processing: Scientists estimated how many nucleated cells there were by amplifying reference gene primers. Measured with immunoSEQ multiplex PCR; TCRdb has only the in-frame clones, and not every one. V and J calls and clone size are given by that table; D and trimming were obtained from the DNA. The table has roughly 80,000 clones, approximately 80% seen once; the top ten hold 4.5% to 7%. Germline V gene data show CDR1 as SGHDN and CDR2 as FVKESK. This CDR3 comprises 15 residues. Trimming shortened V by 0 bases and J by 2 bases, and 11 bases separated the two germline ends.

V usage is TRBV14 and J usage is TRBJ2-7; possible D gene TRBD2, 5 bases. The receptor comes from a man aged 55 to 70 with active or convalescent COVID-19. Material: peripheral blood. The CDR3 nucleotides read TGTGCCAGCAGCCAAGATCCGGGGTCTGCCTACGAGCAGTACTTC. Protein sequence: CASSQDPGSAYEQYF.